This TCR beta chain was identified during a study of T cell responses to AZD1222 COVID-19 vaccine. This clone showed up just once. The antigen is unknown. Findings of the study overall: As reported, nearly half of all spike-specific TCRs target variant regions that are unmutated.

V gave up 6 bases and J gave up 1 base; unmatched junction bases: 6. The CDR3 contains 15 residues. CDR1 and CDR2 (germline): LNHDA, SQIVND (reference sequence). TCRdb's copy holds only in-frame clones and misses some; the assay was immunoSEQ multiplex PCR. The sample has roughly 150,000 clones; approximately 91% are singletons. This sequence was found in an adult who received the AZD1222 COVID-19 vaccine. The rearrangement links TRBV19 to TRBJ2-1; 7 nucleotides match TRBD2. The sequences come from peripheral blood, collected 28 days after the second AZD1222 dose. This CDR3 is CASRASGLSYNEQFF. The CDR3 DNA reads TGTGCCAGTAGGGCTAGCGGCCTATCCTACAATGAGCAGTTCTTC.